This TCR beta chain emerged from a study of technical replicates of blood from a handful of donors. The V gene's germline CDR1 is DFQATT and CDR2 SNEGSKA (reference sequence). The CDR3 has 11 residues. The V end was cut by 5 bases, the J end by 3 bases, with 5 bases between. Method: immunoSEQ multiplex PCR; TCRdb's copy keeps in-frame clones and lacks some. This sample has tens of thousands of clones, with around 95% found just once. V is TRBV20-1 and J is TRBJ1-3; D is unclear. What was sequenced was PBMCs. This clonotype originated in a human donor in good health. Some clones in this sample may be carry-over from other donors' samples. The CDR3 DNA sequence: TGCAGTGCTCCGTATGGAAACACCATATATTTT. Its translation is CSAPYGNTIYF.